This entry lists 13 T cell receptor beta chains sequenced from one sample in a study of T cell repertoires in cytomegalovirus infection. These receptors have no known antigen. TCRdb re-called the reads through MiXCR, storing one row per CDR3 protein. The data contain some 480,000 distinct CDR3 sequences, about 33% of them singletons. The specimen comprised cultured PBMCs, sampled from culture after CMV antigen stimulation. The receptors stem from a human donor in good health (CMV status not recorded). Some clones in this sample may be carry-over from other donors' samples.

A few counts support this clonotype. The chain has TRBV28 and TRBJ2-7, with TRBD1 matching 9 bases. The V gene's germline CDR1 is MDHEN and CDR2 SYDVKM. The CDR3 loop spans 17 amino acids. Trimming cost V 6 bases and J 2 bases; bases outside gene matches: 14. DNA for the CDR3: TGTGCCAGCAGACCTAACCTCGGGACAGGGCAAACCTACGAGCAGTACTTC. Translation gives CASRPNLGTGQTYEQYF.

In this sample, this clonotype turned up a few times. This chain connects TRBV15 to TRBJ2-1; possible D gene TRBD2, 5 bases. The V gene's germline CDR1 is LNHNV and CDR2 YYDKDF (reference sequence). The CDR3 covers 14 residues. The ends were cut back, 0 bases at V and 7 bases at J, with 10 bases in the middle. The CDR3 here is CATSRDRGGNEQFF. The CDR3 DNA reads TGTGCCACCAGCAGAGACCGCGGCGGGAATGAGCAGTTCTTC. Based on the CDR3 plus reference TRBV15 and TRBJ2-1, the full variable domain is DAMVIQNPRYQVTQFGKPVTLSCSQTLNHNVMYWYQQKSSQAPKLLFHYYDKDFNNEADTPDNFQSRRPNTSFCFLDIRSPGLGDTAMYLCATSRDRGGNEQFFGPGTRLTVL.

The genes are TRBV20-1 and TRBJ2-5; no clear D gene. Germline V gene sequence: CDR1 DFQATT, CDR2 SNEGSKA (reference sequence). Trimming shortened V by 5 bases and J by 6 bases, and 10 bases separated the two germline ends. There are 11 residues in the CDR3. The CDR3 here is CSAGRGKTQYF. CDR3 bases: TGCAGTGCTGGACGTGGGAAGACCCAGTACTTC.

This clonotype has a handful of counts. J is TRBJ2-5 and V is TRBV20-1, with TRBD2 matching over 14 bases. CDR1 and CDR2 from the germline V gene are DFQATT and SNEGSKA (reference sequence). J was trimmed by 2 bases and V by 2 bases; bases with no gene match: 10. This CDR3 has 18 residues. The DNA for the CDR3 is TGCAGTGCTAGACCCCCGCCGGGACTAGCGGGAGTACAAGAGACCCAGTACTTC. This gives the protein CSARPPPGLAGVQETQYF.

This clonotype was picked up a small number of times. A much larger clone lies a single base off, so this may be a read error. V is TRBV11-2 and J is TRBJ2-2; D unclear. The germline V gene has CDR1 SGHAT and CDR2 FQNNGV. V lost 0 bases and J 3 bases, leaving 2 bases between the germline ends. CDR3 length equals 13 residues. CDR3 in amino acids: CASSLEDTGELFF. CDR3 nucleotides: TGTGCCAGCAGCTTAGAGGACACCGGGGAGCTGTTTTTT.

This clonotype came up a few times. The chain is built from TRBV7-2 and TRBJ2-2, with D perhaps assigned TRBD1 or TRBD2 (5 bases each). Per the germline V gene, CDR1 is SGHTA and CDR2 is FQGNSA. The CDR3 contains 16 residues. Trimming stripped 5 bases from V and 5 bases from J, with 18 bases between. CDR3 in DNA: TGTGCCAGCAGCCTTGGGACCCCCAGGAAAACCGGGGAGCTGTTTTTT. Translation: CASSLGTPRKTGELFF.

The rearrangement links TRBV7-9 to TRBJ2-1; weak D call: TRBD1 (6 bases). Looked up from germline, CDR1 is SEHNR and CDR2 is FQNEAQ (reference sequence). Between the trimmed V and J ends, which lost 7 bases and 6 bases, there was a span of 16 bases. The CDR3 spans 14 residues. The CDR3 DNA follows: TGTGCCAGCAACTCTATAGGGGGATCCAATGAGCAGTTCTTC. Translated: CASNSIGGSNEQFF.

The chain joins TRBV7-9 to TRBJ1-4; 9 nucleotides align to TRBD1. CDR1 is SEHNR, CDR2 FQNEAQ, per germline (reference sequence). V shed 5 bases and J 5 bases; nucleotides not matched to a gene: 3. The CDR3 totals 14 residues. The CDR3 region has the DNA TGTGCCAGCAGCGCCGGGACAGGGAATGAAAAACTGTTTTTT. Its translation is CASSAGTGNEKLFF.

V gene TRBV7-2 combines with J gene TRBJ2-3; D possibly uses TRBD1 or TRBD2 (6 bases each). V was clipped by 2 bases and J by 0 bases, with 12 bases between them. CDR3 length: 16 residues. Germline values: CDR1 SGHTA, CDR2 FQGNSA. The CDR3 nucleotides are TGTGCCAGCAGCTTAAATGGAGGGGGGAGCACAGATACGCAGTATTTT. The encoded protein is CASSLNGGGSTDTQYF.

The gene calls are TRBV6-2 or TRBV6-3 and TRBJ1-6; 10 nucleotides align to TRBD1. V shed 6 bases, J shed 8 bases, and the junction held 7 bases outside the gene matches. CDR1 is MNHEY and CDR2 is SVGEGT in the germline V gene. The CDR3 sequence is 15 residues long. CDR3 in amino acids: CASRPPGQGYSPLHF. As DNA, the CDR3 is TGTGCCAGCAGACCACCGGGACAGGGGTATTCACCCCTCCACTTT.

This clonotype has just a few counts. The V and J genes are TRBV24-1 and TRBJ2-2, with TRBD1 identical over 8 bases. CDR1 KGHDR and CDR2 SFDVKD come from the germline V gene. Unmatched junction bases numbered 7, after V lost 4 bases and J lost 4 bases. The CDR3 is made up of 16 amino acids. The CDR3 nucleotides read TGTGCCACCAGTGACCTTGCGACAGGGGCCACCGGGGAGCTGTTTTTT. It yields the protein CATSDLATGATGELFF.

Here the CDR3 reads CASSPLGQEQYV. The DNA for the CDR3 is TGTGCCAGCAGTCCCTTAGGACAGGAGCAGTACGTC. V gene TRBV6-2 or TRBV6-3 combines with J gene TRBJ2-7; possibly TRBD1 for D (6 bases). The CDR3 sequence is 12 residues long. CDR1 and CDR2 from the germline V gene are MNHEY and SVGEGT. V shed 5 bases and J shed 7 bases, with 12 bases lying between them.

CDR3 DNA: TGTGCCAGCTCACTACCCCGTGGGGGCCGGCTTTCCTACGAGCAGTACGTC. Its protein product is CASSLPRGGRLSYEQYV. The rearrangement links TRBV18 to TRBJ2-7, with D tentatively TRBD1 (6 bases). The CDR3 is made up of 17 amino acids. V dropped 4 bases and J dropped 1 base, with 20 bases sitting between them. In germline, CDR1 is KGHSH, CDR2 LQKENI.